This T cell receptor (beta chain) was captured by sequencing in a study of blood T cell repertoires in COVID-19. At the level of the study: The study drew acute and convalescent COVID-19 samples from the United States, Italy and Spain. PBMCs, B-cell-depleted T cells, or T cells provided the cDNA or gDNA that made up the material.

Per germline, CDR1 MDHEN and CDR2 SYDVKM. The CDR3 has 12 residues. With 6 bases clipped from V and 7 bases from J, the junction kept 4 bases outside the gene matches. In the study's own analysis: Amplification of reference gene primers was used by the study to estimate nucleated cell counts. This table comes from immunoSEQ multiplex PCR, and its TCRdb copy is limited to in-frame clones, with some not included. V and J calls plus clone size are reproduced from that table; the DNA served to infer D and trimming. This sample has around 260,000 clones, with around 88% found just once. Comment on this clone: The sample carries other DNA sequences with the same CDR3.

The sample comprised peripheral blood. The rearrangement links TRBV28 to TRBJ1-2, with 8 bases lining up with TRBD1. The sequence came from a man aged 25-40 years with acute or convalescent COVID-19. CDR3 in amino acids: CASSQGARGYTF. CDR3 DNA sequence: TGTGCCAGCAGCCAGGGGGCTCGTGGCTACACCTTC.